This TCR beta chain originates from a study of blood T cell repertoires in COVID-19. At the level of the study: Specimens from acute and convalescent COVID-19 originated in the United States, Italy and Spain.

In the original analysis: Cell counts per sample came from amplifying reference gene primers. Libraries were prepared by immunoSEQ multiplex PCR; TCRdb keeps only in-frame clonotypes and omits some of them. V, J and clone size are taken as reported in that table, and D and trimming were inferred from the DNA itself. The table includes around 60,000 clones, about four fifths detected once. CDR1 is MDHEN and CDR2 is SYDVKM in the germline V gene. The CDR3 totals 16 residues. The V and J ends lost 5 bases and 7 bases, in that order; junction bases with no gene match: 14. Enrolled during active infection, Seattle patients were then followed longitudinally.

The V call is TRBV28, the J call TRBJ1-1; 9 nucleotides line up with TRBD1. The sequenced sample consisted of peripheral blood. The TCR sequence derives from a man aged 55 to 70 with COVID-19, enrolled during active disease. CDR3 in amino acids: CASSPYRQGGPVEAFF. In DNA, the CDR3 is TGTGCCAGCAGTCCCTATCGACAGGGGGGACCCGTTGAAGCTTTCTTT.